This entry lists 6 T cell receptor beta chains sequenced from one sample in a study of T cell responses to AZD1222 COVID-19 vaccine. Generated by immunoSEQ multiplex PCR, the TCRdb table keeps only in-frame clones and is missing some. The sample shows more than 150,000 clones, 85% to 95% of them seen only once. The starting material was peripheral blood, obtained on day 0 of AZD1222 vaccination. The receptors derive from an adult in good health.

This chain connects TRBV6-5 to TRBJ1-3; D remains ambiguous. The germline CDR1 and CDR2 sequences are MNHEY and SVGAGI. Deletions cut 6 bases from V and 4 bases from J, with 16 bases between. CDR3 length: 15 residues. The CDR3: CASRYLKATGNTIYF. The CDR3 DNA reads TGTGCCAGCAGATATCTCAAGGCAACGGGAAACACCATATATTTT.

This clone came up a few times. The J gene is TRBJ2-7, the V gene TRBV27; D remains ambiguous. Deletions cut 7 bases from V and 2 bases from J, with 9 bases between. The CDR3 runs to 12 residues. The V gene's germline CDR1 is MNHEY and CDR2 SMNVEV (reference sequence). CDR3 bases: TGTGCCAGCACACCAGGTGCCTACGAGCAGTACGTC. It is translated as CASTPGAYEQYV.

The chain is built from TRBV4-1 and TRBJ1-2; the D is unclear. Germline loops: CDR1 MGHRA, CDR2 YSYEKL. The CDR3 runs 17 residues. The V gene lost 3 bases and the J gene lost 0 bases, with 17 bases spanning the gap. DNA of the CDR3: TGCGCCAGCAGCCATCGGGTACCCCGGGGAGCTAACTATGGCTACACCTTC. It is translated as CASSHRVPRGANYGYTF.

The rearrangement joins TRBV7-2 to TRBJ2-4; TRBD2 agrees at 13 bases. This CDR3 has 19 amino acids. Germline trimming cut 4 bases from V and 2 bases from J; bases unmatched to any gene: 11. From germline, CDR1 is SGHTA and CDR2 FQGNSA. CDR3 loop: CASSSLTSGRAMTKNIQYF. DNA of the CDR3: TGTGCCAGCAGCTCTCTCACTAGCGGGAGGGCCATGACCAAAAACATTCAGTACTTC.

The chain combines TRBV7-2 with TRBJ1-5; D may be TRBD1 (5 bases). CDR1 and CDR2 from the germline V gene are SGHTA and FQGNSA. The CDR3 has 15 amino acids. The V and J ends lost 5 bases and 0 bases respectively, with 11 bases between them. DNA of the CDR3: TGTGCCAGCAGCCCCCGGGGGGATAGCAATCAGCCCCAGCATTTT. It codes for CASSPRGDSNQPQHF.

The chain links TRBV6-5 to TRBJ1-5, with 8 bases that match TRBD1. The germline V gene has CDR1 MNHEY and CDR2 SVGAGI. The V and J ends lost 6 bases and 9 bases, in that order; junction bases with no gene match: 10. This CDR3 is 14 amino acids long. The CDR3 sequence: CASRSTGGGRPQHF. The DNA of the CDR3 is TGTGCCAGCAGGTCTACAGGGGGGGGGAGGCCCCAGCATTTT.